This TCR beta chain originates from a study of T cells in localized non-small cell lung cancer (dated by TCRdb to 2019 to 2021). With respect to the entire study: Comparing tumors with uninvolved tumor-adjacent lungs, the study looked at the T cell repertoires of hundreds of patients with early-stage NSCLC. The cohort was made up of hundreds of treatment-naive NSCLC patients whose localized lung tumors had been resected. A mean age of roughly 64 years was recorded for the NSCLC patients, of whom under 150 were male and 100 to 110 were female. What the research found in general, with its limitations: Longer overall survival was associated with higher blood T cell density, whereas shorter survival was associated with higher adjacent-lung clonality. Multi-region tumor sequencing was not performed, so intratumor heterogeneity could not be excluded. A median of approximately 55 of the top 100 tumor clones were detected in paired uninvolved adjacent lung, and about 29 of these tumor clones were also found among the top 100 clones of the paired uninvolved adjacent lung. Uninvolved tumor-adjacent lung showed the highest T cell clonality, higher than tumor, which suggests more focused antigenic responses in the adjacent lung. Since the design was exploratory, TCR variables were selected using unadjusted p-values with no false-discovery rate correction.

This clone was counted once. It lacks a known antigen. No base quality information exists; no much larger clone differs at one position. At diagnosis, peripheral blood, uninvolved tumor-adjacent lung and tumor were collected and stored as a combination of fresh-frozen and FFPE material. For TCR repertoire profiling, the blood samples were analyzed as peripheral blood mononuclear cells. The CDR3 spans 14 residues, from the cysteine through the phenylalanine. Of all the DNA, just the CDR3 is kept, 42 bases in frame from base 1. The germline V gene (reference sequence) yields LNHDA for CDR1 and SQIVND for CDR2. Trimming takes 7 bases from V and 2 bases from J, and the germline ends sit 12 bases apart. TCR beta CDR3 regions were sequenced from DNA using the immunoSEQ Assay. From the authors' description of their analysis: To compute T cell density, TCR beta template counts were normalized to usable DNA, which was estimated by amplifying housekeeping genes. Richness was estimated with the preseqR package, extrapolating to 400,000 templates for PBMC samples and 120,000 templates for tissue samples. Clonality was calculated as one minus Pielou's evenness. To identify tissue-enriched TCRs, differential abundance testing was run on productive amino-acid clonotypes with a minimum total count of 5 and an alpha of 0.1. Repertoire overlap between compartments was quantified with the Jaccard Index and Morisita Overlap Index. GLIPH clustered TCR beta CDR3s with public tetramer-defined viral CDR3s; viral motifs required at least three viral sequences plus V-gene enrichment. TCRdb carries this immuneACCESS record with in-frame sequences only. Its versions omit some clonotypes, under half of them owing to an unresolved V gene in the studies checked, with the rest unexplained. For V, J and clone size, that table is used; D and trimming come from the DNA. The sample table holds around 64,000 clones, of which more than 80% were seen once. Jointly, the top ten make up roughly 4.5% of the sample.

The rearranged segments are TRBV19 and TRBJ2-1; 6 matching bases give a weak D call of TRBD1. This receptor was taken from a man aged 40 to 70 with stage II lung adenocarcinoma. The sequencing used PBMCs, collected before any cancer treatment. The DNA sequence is TGTGCCAGTAAAACAGGGTTAGCCTACAATGAGCAGTTCTTC. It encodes CASKTGLAYNEQFF. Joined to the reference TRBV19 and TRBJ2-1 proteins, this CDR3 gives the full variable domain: DGGITQSPKYLFRKEGQNVTLSCEQNLNHDAMYWYRQDPGQGLRLIYYSQIVNDFQKGDIAEGYSVSREKKESFPLTVTSAQKNPTAFYLCASKTGLAYNEQFFGPGTRLTVL.